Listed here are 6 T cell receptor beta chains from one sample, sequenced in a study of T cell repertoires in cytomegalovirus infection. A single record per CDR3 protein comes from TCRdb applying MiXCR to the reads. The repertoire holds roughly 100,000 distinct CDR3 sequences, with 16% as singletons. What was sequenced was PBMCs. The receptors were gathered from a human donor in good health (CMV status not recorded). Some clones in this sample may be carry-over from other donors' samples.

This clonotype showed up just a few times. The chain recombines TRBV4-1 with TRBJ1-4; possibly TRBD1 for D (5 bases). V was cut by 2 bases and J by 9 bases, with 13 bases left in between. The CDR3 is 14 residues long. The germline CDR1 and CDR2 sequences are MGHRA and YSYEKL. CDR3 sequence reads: CASSQTGTSQKLFF. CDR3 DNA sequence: TGCGCCAGCAGCCAAACCGGGACGTCTCAAAAACTGTTTTTT.

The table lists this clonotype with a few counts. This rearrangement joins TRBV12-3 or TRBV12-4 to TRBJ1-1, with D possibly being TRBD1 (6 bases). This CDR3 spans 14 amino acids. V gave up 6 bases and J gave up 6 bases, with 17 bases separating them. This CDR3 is CASSPGASFAEAFF. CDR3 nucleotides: TGTGCCAGCAGCCCAGGGGCATCCTTCGCTGAAGCTTTCTTT.

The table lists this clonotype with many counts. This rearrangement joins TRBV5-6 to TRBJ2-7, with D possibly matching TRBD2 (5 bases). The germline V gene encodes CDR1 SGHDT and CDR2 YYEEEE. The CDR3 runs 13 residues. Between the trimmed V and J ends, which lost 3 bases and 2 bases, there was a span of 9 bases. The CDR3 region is CASSWTQTYEQYF. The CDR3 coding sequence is TGTGCCAGCAGCTGGACTCAAACCTACGAGCAGTACTTC.

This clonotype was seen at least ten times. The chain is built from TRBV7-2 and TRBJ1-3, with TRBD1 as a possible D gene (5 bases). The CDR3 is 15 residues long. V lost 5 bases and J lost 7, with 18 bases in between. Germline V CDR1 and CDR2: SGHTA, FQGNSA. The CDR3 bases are TGTGCCAGCAGCCCCTCCGGGGCTAGTATCAACACCATATATTTT. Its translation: CASSPSGASINTIYF. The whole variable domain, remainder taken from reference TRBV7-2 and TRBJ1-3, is GAGVSQSPSNKVTEKGKDVELRCDPISGHTALYWYRQSLGQGLEFLIYFQGNSAPDKSGLPSDRFSAERTGGSVSTLTIQRTQQEDSAVYLCASSPSGASINTIYFGEGSWLTVV.

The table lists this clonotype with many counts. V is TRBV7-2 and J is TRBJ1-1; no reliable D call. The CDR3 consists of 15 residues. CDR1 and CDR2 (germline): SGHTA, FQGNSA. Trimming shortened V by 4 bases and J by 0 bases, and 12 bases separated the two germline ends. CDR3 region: CASSSQTSMNTEAFF. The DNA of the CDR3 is TGTGCCAGCAGCTCCCAGACAAGCATGAACACTGAAGCTTTCTTT.

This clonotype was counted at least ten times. The CDR3 sequence: CASTPRISADTQYF. Written as DNA, the CDR3 is TGTGCCAGCACCCCGAGAATATCAGCAGATACGCAGTATTTT. The genes are TRBV7-2 and TRBJ2-3; D remains ambiguous. This CDR3 contains 14 residues. V lost 7 bases, J lost 4 bases, and 15 bases lay in between. Germline V gene sequence: CDR1 SGHTA, CDR2 FQGNSA.